A single sample gave rise to the 15 T cell receptor beta chains below, sequenced in a study of read filtering for tumor transcriptome and immune sequencing. Molecular barcoded adaptors covering alpha/delta and beta/gamma chains were used on 400 ng RNA. TCRdb re-analysed the reads in MiXCR, keeping a single row per CDR3 protein. The sample holds tens of thousands of distinct CDR3 sequences, around 20% seen once. The sample taken for sequencing was a population of CD138-negative cells sorted from bone marrow. These receptors were obtained from a donor aged 40 or older with multiple myeloma.

In its sample, this clonotype was seen a few times. CDR3 sequence reads: CAISESAGQETQYF. In DNA form, the CDR3 reads TGTGCCATCAGTGAGTCAGCGGGGCAAGAGACCCAGTACTTC. V usage is TRBV10-3 and J usage is TRBJ2-5; 7 bases fit TRBD2. The germline gives CDR1 ENHRY, CDR2 SYGVKD. Trimming took 0 bases from V and 2 from J; bases not matched to a gene: 0. The length of the CDR3 is 14 residues.

Many counts were recorded for this clonotype. The V gene is TRBV20-1, the J gene TRBJ2-7; the D gene could be TRBD1 or TRBD2 (5 bases each). Germline-derived CDR1 and CDR2 are DFQATT and SNEGSKA (reference sequence). Trimming removed 6 bases from V and 0 bases from J, with 15 bases in between. The CDR3 runs to 14 residues. CDR3 bases: TGCAGTGCAACCGCCGGGACCAGCTCCTACGAGCAGTACTTC. Amino acids: CSATAGTSSYEQYF.

This clonotype was counted many times. The V gene is TRBV7-6, the J gene TRBJ2-3; no definite D call. Trimming left V 5 bases short and J 2 bases short, with 8 bases between. Germline V CDR1 and CDR2: SGHVS, FNYEAQ. This CDR3 contains 13 residues. The CDR3 DNA follows: TGTGCCAGCAGCGCCATGGCCACAGATACGCAGTATTTT. It translates to CASSAMATDTQYF.

Concerning this clonotype itself: A read error may be the cause here, since a much bigger clone is one base away. The chain has TRBV19 and TRBJ1-5; possibly TRBD1 for D (5 bases). V lost 5 bases, J lost 0 bases, and 23 bases lay in between. The CDR3 consists of 19 residues. CDR1 is LNHDA, CDR2 SQIVND, per germline (reference sequence). The chain's CDR3 is CASSVLAIGVDYSNQPQHF. The CDR3 DNA sequence: TGTGCCAGTAGTGTCTTGGCGATAGGGGTCGACTATAGCAATCAGCCCCAGCATTTT.

The table lists this clonotype with many counts. This chain links TRBV7-2 with TRBJ2-2; 7 nucleotides match TRBD1. This CDR3 has 15 amino acids. Germline V gene sequence: CDR1 SGHTA, CDR2 FQGNSA. V dropped 5 bases and J dropped 5; count of bases not matched to a gene: 8. The CDR3 sequence: CASSPLVRGTGELFF. The CDR3 nucleotides are TGTGCCAGCAGCCCCCTCGTCAGGGGGACCGGGGAGCTGTTTTTT.

This clonotype was recorded at least ten times. The V and J genes are TRBV29-1 and TRBJ2-2, with TRBD1 matching over 8 bases. Germline-derived CDR1 and CDR2 are SQVTM and ANQGSEA. Trimming removed 7 bases from V and 5 bases from J; junction bases left unmatched: 12. The CDR3 has 15 amino acids. The CDR3 nucleotides read TGCAGCGCCAAATCCGGGACAGGCGGTACCGGGGAGCTGTTTTTT. Amino acids: CSAKSGTGGTGELFF.

This clonotype was found many times. The chain combines TRBV7-6 with TRBJ2-7; D gene unclear. The V end lost 5 bases, the J end lost 3 bases, and 11 bases lay between the germline ends. Germline V gene sequence: CDR1 SGHVS, CDR2 FNYEAQ. This CDR3 spans 13 amino acids. The CDR3 coding sequence is TGTGCCAGCAGCCCCTTTTGGGGCTACGAGCAGTACTTC. Translation: CASSPFWGYEQYF. Based on the CDR3 plus reference TRBV7-6 and TRBJ2-7, the full variable domain is GAGVSQSPRYKVTKRGQDVALRCDPISGHVSLYWYRQALGQGPEFLTYFNYEAQQDKSGLPNDRFSAERPEGSISTLTIQRTEQRDSAMYRCASSPFWGYEQYFGPGTRLTVT.

Note on this clonotype: A much more abundant neighbour one base away suggests this may be a read error. The V call is TRBV3-1, the J call TRBJ2-2; TRBD2 agrees at 7 bases. The CDR3 extends over 15 amino acids. Looked up from germline, CDR1 is LGHDT and CDR2 is YNNKEL (reference sequence). In DNA, the CDR3 is TGTGCCAGCAGCCACCAAACCGGGTTCGGCGGGGGGCTGTTTTTT. Residues: CASSHQTGFGGGLFF.

This clonotype has a count of ten or more. The chain carries TRBV12-3 or TRBV12-4 and TRBJ1-1; D uncertain. This CDR3 is 14 amino acids long. Trimming removed 4 bases at V and 2 bases at J, with 11 bases between. Here the CDR3 reads CASSSGSANTEAFF. CDR3 in DNA: TGTGCCAGCAGTTCCGGTTCGGCAAACACTGAAGCTTTCTTT.

Here the CDR3 DNA reads TGTGCCAGCAGTGAAGCGCCTAGCGGGGAGCTGGAGACCCAGTACTTC. Amino acids: CASSEAPSGELETQYF. This sequence joins TRBV2 and TRBJ2-5; 9 bases are a match to TRBD2. In germline, CDR1 is SNHLY, CDR2 FYNNEI. V was clipped by 0 bases and J by 5 bases; unmatched bases: 7. This CDR3 spans 16 amino acids.

At least ten counts were recorded for this clonotype. The genes are TRBV28 and TRBJ2-7; no firm D call. Germline V gives CDR1 MDHEN, CDR2 SYDVKM. V lost 6 bases and J lost 4, with 16 bases in between. The CDR3 length is 14 residues. The CDR3 bases are TGTGCCAGCAGCCGTCAGGCGACAAATTACGAGCAGTACTTC. Translating it yields CASSRQATNYEQYF. Full variable domain (missing parts from reference TRBV28 and TRBJ2-7): DVKVTQSSRYLVKRTGEKVFLECVQDMDHENMFWYRQDPGLGLRLIYFSYDVKMKEKGDIPEGYSVSREKKERFSLILESASTNQTSMYLCASSRQATNYEQYFGPGTRLTVT.

Note on this clonotype: With a much larger clone just one base away, this may be a read error. No conserved phenylalanine or tryptophan ends this CDR3, so it is likely a read error. The genes are TRBV19 and TRBJ2-3, with TRBD1 matching 9 bases. Germline V gives CDR1 LNHDA, CDR2 SQIVND (reference sequence). V lost 2 bases to trimming and J lost 4 bases; unmatched junction nucleotides: 7. The CDR3 is 16 residues long. In nucleotides, the CDR3 is TGTGCCAGTAGTATAATCCCGGGACAGGGTGCAGATACGCAGTATTTA. Translated, it gives CASSIIPGQGADTQYL.

This clonotype has a count of ten or more. The chain carries TRBV5-1 and TRBJ2-2, with 7 bases lining up with TRBD1. Germline CDR1 and CDR2: SGHRS and YFSETQ. The CDR3 totals 15 residues. Trimming cost V 9 bases and J 0 bases; bases outside gene matches: 8. The CDR3 here is CATTEGGANTGELFF. The CDR3 DNA sequence: TGCGCCACCACCGAAGGGGGCGCGAACACCGGGGAGCTGTTTTTT.

Worth noting for this clonotype: Just one base apart from a much larger clone, this may be a read error. No conserved phenylalanine or tryptophan ends this CDR3, so it is likely a read error. V and J are TRBV7-9 and TRBJ2-3; TRBD2 matches 7 bases. CDR3 length: 15 amino acids. CDR1 and CDR2 (germline): SEHNR, FQNEAQ (reference sequence). The CDR3 spells CASTFLASGTVTQYY. DNA for the CDR3: TGTGCCAGCACCTTCTTGGCTAGCGGCACAGTTACGCAGTATTAT.

Many counts were recorded for this clonotype. The rearrangement joins TRBV7-9 to TRBJ1-2, with D perhaps matching TRBD1 (5 bases). Trimming removed 5 bases from V and 2 bases from J, with 15 bases in between. Germline assignment: CDR1 SEHNR and CDR2 FQNEAQ (reference sequence). CDR3 length: 15 residues. The CDR3 region has the DNA TGTGCCAGCAGCCCGGGGACGGTTCCCAACTATGGCTACACCTTC. Its protein product is CASSPGTVPNYGYTF.